These 4 T cell receptor beta chains came from one sample sequenced in a study of siplizumab effects on memory and regulatory T cells. Sequenced by immunoSEQ multiplex PCR; TCRdb stores in-frame clones only, minus some. The table includes around 58,000 clones, 83% detected once. Specimen: memory CD4+ T cells sorted from blood. Receptors were obtained from a human donor in good health.

CDR3 nucleotide sequence: TGTGCCAGCCACCGCTTAAGGGCAGATACGCAGTATTTT. Translated: CASHRLRADTQYF. V gene TRBV2 combines with J gene TRBJ2-3, with D unresolved. The CDR3 contains 13 residues. CDR1 SNHLY and CDR2 FYNNEI come from the germline V gene. The V end lost 8 bases, the J end lost 4 bases, and 13 bases lay between the germline ends.

The chain combines TRBV5-1 with TRBJ2-7; possible D gene TRBD1, 6 bases. V lost 0 bases, J lost 4 bases, and 11 bases lay in between. CDR3 length equals 14 residues. Germline V CDR1 and CDR2: SGHRS, YFSETQ. CDR3 loop: CASSLVSGEYEQYF. In DNA form, the CDR3 reads TGCGCCAGCAGCTTGGTTTCAGGGGAATACGAGCAGTACTTC.

V is TRBV4-1 and J is TRBJ2-7, with 11 bases aligning to TRBD1. This CDR3 region has 17 residues. The trim removed 2 bases at V and 6 bases at J, leaving 12 bases unmatched. Germline-derived CDR1 and CDR2 are MGHRA and YSYEKL. The CDR3 protein is CASSQQPGQGVNREQYF. The CDR3 DNA reads as TGCGCCAGCAGCCAACAACCGGGACAGGGGGTGAATCGCGAGCAGTACTTC.

The sample holds a few counts of this clone. The chain recombines TRBV15 with TRBJ2-5; a possible D gene is TRBD1 (5 bases). The CDR3 is made up of 16 amino acids. V shed 1 base and J shed 5 bases, with 17 bases lying between them. Germline loops: CDR1 LNHNV, CDR2 YYDKDF (reference sequence). For the CDR3, the DNA is TGTGCCACCAGCAGAGCCTACAGTAAGGGGTTGGAGACCCAGTACTTC. Its translation: CATSRAYSKGLETQYF.